Given below is one T cell receptor (beta chain) in context. Its antigen remains unknown. The data originate from a study of T cells in tuberculosis. Study-wide points: The TCR-beta difference was not significant; alpha differences partly reflected length. Smaller distances to GMM-specific TCRs suggested their expansion in active tuberculosis.

Clones were sequenced by immunoSEQ multiplex PCR, and TCRdb holds only the in-frame ones, with some missing. The sample has about 30,000 clones, around 87% seen once. The CDR3 has 11 residues. The trim removed 6 bases at V and 7 bases at J, leaving 3 bases unmatched. Germline CDR1 reads SQVTM; CDR2 reads ANQGSEA. This TCR was sampled from a donor aged 10-29 years with latent tuberculosis or without tuberculosis infection. This sequence joins TRBV29-1 and TRBJ1-2, with 9 bases aligning to TRBD1. Sequenced: PBMCs. The CDR3 protein is CSVGTGFGYTF. The DNA for the CDR3 is TGCAGCGTGGGGACAGGGTTTGGCTACACCTTC.